These 20 T cell receptor beta chains share one sample of origin, sequenced in a study of regulatory T cells in long-lasting Graves disease. The time point: persistent/refractory GD, antithyroid drugs over 5 years with positive TRAb. RNA isolated from PBMCs was used to make the TCR library. Assembly of TCR beta libraries relied on iRepertoire HTBI primers together with Arm-PCR of CDR3 regions. TCRdb redid the calling of the multiplex PCR reads with MiXCR, one entry per CDR3 protein. The data show about 420,000 distinct CDR3 sequences, about 20% seen once. This material consisted of peripheral blood mononuclear cells (PBMCs), taken when the disease was refractory, from a patient treated with antithyroid drugs. The receptors here all came from a female donor with Graves disease.

V usage is TRBV6-1 and J usage is TRBJ2-7, with 14 nucleotides matching TRBD2. CDR3 size: 17 residues. V shed 6 bases, J shed 0 bases, and the junction held 7 bases outside the gene matches. Germline V gene data show CDR1 as MNHNS and CDR2 as SASEGT. CDR3 DNA: TGTGCCAGCAGACCAGGGACTAGCGGGGGAAGCTCCTACGAGCAGTACTTC. It specifies CASRPGTSGGSSYEQYF.

The genes are TRBV29-1 and TRBJ2-7; 7 nucleotides match TRBD1. The CDR3 loop spans 15 amino acids. The trim removed 2 bases at V and 1 base at J, leaving 8 bases unmatched. Germline V gene lookup returns CDR1 SQVTM and CDR2 ANQGSEA. This chain's CDR3 is CSVELATRGSYEQYF. CDR3 DNA sequence: TGCAGCGTTGAATTGGCAACCAGGGGGTCCTACGAGCAGTACTTC.

The chain recombines TRBV30 with TRBJ1-2, with unresolved D. V shed 1 base and J shed 5 bases, with 17 bases lying between them. CDR3 length: 15 residues. Germline V gene data show CDR1 as GTSNPN and CDR2 as SVGIG (reference sequence). CDR3 amino acids: CAWSAAGGGIYGYTF. In DNA form, the CDR3 reads TGTGCCTGGAGTGCGGCCGGCGGAGGAATTTATGGCTACACCTTC. Full variable domain (rest looked up from reference TRBV30 and TRBJ1-2): SQTIHQWPATLVQPVGSPLSLECTVEGTSNPNLYWYRQAAGRGLQLLFYSVGIGQISSEVPQNLSASRPQDRQFILSSKKLLLSDSGFYLCAWSAAGGGIYGYTFGSGTRLTVV.

About this clonotype: Being one base from a much bigger clone, this may be a read error. V is TRBV20-1 and J is TRBJ1-1; TRBD1 aligns across 8 bases. CDR3 length: 15 residues. Germline lookup yields CDR1 DFQATT and CDR2 SNEGSKA (reference sequence). The CDR3 DNA follows: TGCAGTGCTAGAGCAATCAGGGGGCTGAACACTGGAGCTTTCTTT. Translated: CSARAIRGLNTGAFF.

This clonotype was picked up a small number of times. A much larger clone lies one base from this, so it may be a read error. The chain employs TRBV6-1 and TRBJ2-7; D perhaps matches TRBD1 (5 bases). V lost 6 bases and J 5 bases, leaving 5 bases between the germline ends. The CDR3 runs to 10 residues. Germline CDR1 reads MNHNS; CDR2 reads SASEGT. CDR3 DNA sequence: TGTGCCAGCAGGGACAACGAGCAGTACTTC. This gives the protein CASRDNEQYF.

As concerns this clonotype: A read error may account for a junction end that differs from germline. This chain uses TRBV5-1 with TRBJ2-7; the D gene is possibly TRBD2 (5 bases). CDR1 SGHRS and CDR2 YFSETQ come from the germline V gene. The CDR3 is made up of 17 amino acids. The CDR3 DNA sequence: TGTGCCAGCAGCTTAGGCGGATGGTGGGAGCCCTCCCACGAGCAGTACTTC. Translated, it gives CASSLGGWWEPSHEQYF.

This clonotype was observed a few times. In DNA, the CDR3 is TGTGCCAGTAGTACCACCCCCTCCGGGATGGCCTACGAGCAGTACTTC. Translating gives CASSTTPSGMAYEQYF. The chain has TRBV19 and TRBJ2-7; maybe TRBD2 (5 bases). The CDR3 runs to 16 residues. Germline loops: CDR1 LNHDA, CDR2 SQIVND (reference sequence). V was clipped by 4 bases and J by 2 bases, with 18 bases between them. The whole variable domain, filled in from reference TRBV19 and TRBJ2-7, reads DGGITQSPKYLFRKEGQNVTLSCEQNLNHDAMYWYRQDPGQGLRLIYYSQIVNDFQKGDIAEGYSVSREKKESFPLTVTSAQKNPTAFYLCASSTTPSGMAYEQYFGPGTRLTVT.

This clonotype was observed at least ten times. The chain employs TRBV28 and TRBJ2-2; 10 bases fit TRBD1. V was clipped by 5 bases and J by 3 bases; unmatched bases: 9. Germline V gene data show CDR1 as MDHEN and CDR2 as SYDVKM. The CDR3 contains 17 residues. CDR3 amino acids: CASSPLGTGEHTGELFF. Written as DNA, the CDR3 is TGTGCCAGCAGTCCCCTGGGGACAGGGGAACACACCGGGGAGCTGTTTTTT.

This rearrangement joins TRBV6-1 to TRBJ2-1; D is undetermined. The CDR3 is 11 residues long. Germline V CDR1 and CDR2: MNHNS, SASEGT. Trimming removed 9 bases at V and 3 bases at J, with 6 bases between. CDR3 sequence reads: CASRGYNEQFF. The CDR3 DNA reads as TGTGCCAGTAGAGGCTACAATGAGCAGTTCTTC.

This clonotype has at least ten counts. The rearrangement links TRBV2 to TRBJ1-1, with D perhaps TRBD1 (5 bases). Germline V gene lookup returns CDR1 SNHLY and CDR2 FYNNEI. The CDR3 sequence is 16 residues long. The V gene lost 2 bases and the J gene lost 4 bases, with 17 bases spanning the gap. The DNA for the CDR3 is TGTGCCAGCAGTGAAAATCTCCCTACTAGGGGCACTGAAGCTTTCTTT. As protein: CASSENLPTRGTEAFF.

This chain joins TRBV11-2 and TRBJ2-5; D gene unclear. The CDR3 sequence is 14 residues long. CDR1 SGHAT and CDR2 FQNNGV come from the germline V gene. Trimming took off 6 bases at V and 4 bases at J, with 15 bases between the two ends. This CDR3 is CASSPSSGGETQYF. CDR3 nucleotide sequence: TGTGCCAGCAGTCCCTCCTCGGGCGGAGAGACCCAGTACTTC.

This clonotype was detected a few times. The V and J genes are TRBV20-1 and TRBJ2-7, with TRBD2 matching over 9 bases. The V segment lost 1 base and the J segment 6 bases; nucleotides outside the gene matches: 16. Germline CDR1 reads DFQATT; CDR2 reads SNEGSKA (reference sequence). This CDR3 is 17 amino acids long. The CDR3, as DNA: TGCAGTGCTAGAGTAGCAAATAGACTAGCGGTGGACGGCGAGCAGTACTTC. Translating gives CSARVANRLAVDGEQYF.

This clonotype was found many times. The chain uses TRBV2 and TRBJ1-2; TRBD1 might be the D (6 bases). Trimming took off 6 bases at V and 2 bases at J, with 19 bases between the two ends. The germline gives CDR1 SNHLY, CDR2 FYNNEI. The CDR3 runs 16 residues. The DNA of the CDR3 is TGTGCCAGCAGCCCGCCCCCCCCGGGGGCCAACTATGGCTACACCTTC. Protein product: CASSPPPPGANYGYTF.

This clonotype was observed at least ten times. The chain links TRBV20-1 to TRBJ1-4; D is possibly TRBD1 (5 bases). Germline lookup yields CDR1 DFQATT and CDR2 SNEGSKA (reference sequence). The CDR3 consists of 16 residues. V was cut by 0 bases and J by 5 bases, with 16 bases left in between. The CDR3 nucleotides read TGCAGTGCTAGAGATGGCTTTATTGGGGCCAATGAAAAACTGTTTTTT. Translation: CSARDGFIGANEKLFF.

This clonotype was detected only a few times. J is TRBJ1-1 and V is TRBV5-1; TRBD1 agrees at 9 bases. There are 15 residues in the CDR3. Unmatched junction bases numbered 8, after V lost 4 bases and J lost 4 bases. The germline gives CDR1 SGHRS, CDR2 YFSETQ. In DNA, the CDR3 is TGCGCCAGCAGCACGGACAGGGGAATAGGCACTGAAGCTTTCTTT. Its translation is CASSTDRGIGTEAFF.

This chain connects TRBV6-6 to TRBJ1-2, with unresolved D. Germline V lookup: CDR1 MNHNY, CDR2 SVGAGI (reference sequence). This CDR3 has 16 residues. With 0 bases removed from V and 5 bases from J, the gap between germline ends came to 16 bases. As DNA, the CDR3 is TGTGCCAGCAGTTACTCGGCGGCCTTCGGGTCATATGGCTACACCTTC. This sequence encodes CASSYSAAFGSYGYTF.

As regards this clonotype: A much larger clone is a single base away; this may be a read error. J is TRBJ1-1 and V is TRBV20-1, with TRBD1 matching 8 bases. The V gene's germline CDR1 is DFQATT and CDR2 SNEGSKA (reference sequence). This CDR3 contains 15 residues. The chain's CDR3 is CGARVGGQVNTEAFF. Here the CDR3 DNA reads TGCGGTGCTAGAGTTGGGGGACAGGTAAACACTGAAGCTTTCTTT.

This clonotype showed up many times. The gene calls are TRBV6-2 or TRBV6-3 and TRBJ2-5; 9 bases align to TRBD1. The V gene end was trimmed by 4 bases and the J gene end by 5 bases; junction bases not matched to a gene: 8. The CDR3 has 15 amino acids. Germline CDR1 reads MNHEY; CDR2 reads SVGEGT. DNA of the CDR3: TGTGCCAGCAGTTCTTCCGGGACAGGGTCCGAGACCCAGTACTTC. Protein sequence: CASSSSGTGSETQYF.

This clonotype was seen a few times. This chain joins TRBV29-1 and TRBJ2-5; D not resolved. The CDR3 sequence is 14 residues long. CDR1 SQVTM and CDR2 ANQGSEA come from the germline V gene. Trimming cost V 0 bases and J 8 bases, with 16 bases left between them. CDR3 in amino acids: CSVEDSFIVRTQYF. The CDR3 DNA is TGCAGCGTTGAAGACAGTTTTATAGTTAGAACCCAGTACTTC.

Points on this clonotype: A much larger clone differs from this one at a single base, so this may be a read error. CDR3: CASSLVERGYGYTF. The CDR3 coding sequence is TGTGCCAGCAGCTTAGTCGAGCGGGGCTATGGCTACACCTTC. This chain joins TRBV11-2 and TRBJ1-2; D is unclear. The CDR3 contains 14 residues. Trimming removed 1 base at V and 4 bases at J, with 10 bases between. Germline V gene data show CDR1 as SGHAT and CDR2 as FQNNGV.